The present T cell receptor (beta chain) was sequenced within a study of blood T cell repertoires in COVID-19. Overall study context: Researchers got acute and convalescent COVID-19 samples from the United States, Italy and Spain. PBMCs, B-cell-depleted T cells, or T cells were the source of the cDNA or gDNA that made up the material.

The CDR3 length is 15 residues. V was shortened by 2 bases and J by 6 bases, with 16 bases between the two germline ends. Germline V gene sequence: CDR1 SGHTA, CDR2 FQGNSA. This clone was recorded a few times. Original handling: Amplification with reference gene primers provided the estimates of nucleated cell counts. The table came from immunoSEQ multiplex PCR; TCRdb's copy has only in-frame clones and leaves some out. V, J and clone size derive from that table, while D and trimming were established from the DNA sequence. In the table there are some 100,000 clones, roughly 91% of which are singletons.

Sequencing used peripheral blood. This TCR came from a human donor with acute or convalescent COVID-19. The donor label of this sample is uncertain. This chain joins TRBV7-2 and TRBJ1-2; perhaps TRBD1 as D (5 bases). CDR3 nucleotide sequence: TGTGCCAGCAGCTTAAACCCCAGGGCTGTTGATGGCTACACCTTC. Amino acid sequence: CASSLNPRAVDGYTF.